The next 32 T cell receptor beta chains were all read from a single sample in a study of shared clonotypes between healthy human individuals. Generated by immunoSEQ multiplex PCR, the TCRdb table keeps only in-frame clones and is missing some. The sample holds about 2.2 million clones, 85% to 95% seen once. CD45RO-negative CD8 cells positively selected for CCR7 made up the naive population, which excluded terminally differentiated effector memory CD45RA+ cells. The source material was naive CD8+ T cells from PBMCs. Source of these receptors: a man between 18 and 29 years old in good health. Some clones in this sample may be carry-over from other donors' samples.

This chain uses TRBV9 with TRBJ2-4, with no clear D. The CDR3 extends over 17 amino acids. The V end was cut by 4 bases, the J end by 2 bases, with 19 bases between. The V gene's germline CDR1 is SGDLS and CDR2 YYNGEE. CDR3 nucleotide sequence: TGTGCCAGCAGCCCCCTGGCCGGCCCCTTGCCCAAAAACATTCAGTACTTC. Amino acid sequence: CASSPLAGPLPKNIQYF.

With regard to this clone: Other DNA sequences in this specimen translate into the identical CDR3. The chain couples TRBV9 to TRBJ2-1; 7 bases are shared with TRBD2. Per germline, CDR1 SGDLS and CDR2 YYNGEE. V gave up 4 bases and J gave up 5 bases; unmatched junction bases: 0. This CDR3 region has 12 residues. This CDR3 is CASSRGDNEQFF. Written as DNA, the CDR3 is TGTGCCAGCAGCCGGGGGGACAATGAGCAGTTCTTC.

The genes are TRBV27 and TRBJ2-3, with 9 nucleotides matching TRBD1. This CDR3 is built from 17 residues. The germline V gene has CDR1 MNHEY and CDR2 SMNVEV (reference sequence). V lost 5 bases and J lost 3; bases outside the gene matches: 12. As DNA, the CDR3 is TGTGCCAGCAGTACTCAGACAGGGGGATTTGTAACAGATACGCAGTATTTT. Its translation: CASSTQTGGFVTDTQYF.

The rearrangement joins TRBV5-8 to TRBJ1-2; possible D gene TRBD1, 5 bases. Trimming left V 1 base short and J 5 bases short, with 12 bases between. Germline V gene sequence: CDR1 SGHTS, CDR2 YDEGEE. The CDR3 has 14 amino acids. CDR3 in amino acids: CASSLTGTAYGYTF. The DNA of the CDR3 is TGTGCCAGCAGCTTGACAGGAACAGCATATGGCTACACCTTC.

Regarding this clone: The sample has other DNA sequences that encode this CDR3 too. The gene calls are TRBV7-9 and TRBJ1-3; D is undetermined. This CDR3 comprises 13 residues. From germline, CDR1 is SEHNR and CDR2 FQNEAQ (reference sequence). The V end was cut by 3 bases, the J end by 4 bases, with 7 bases between. The CDR3 nucleotides are TGTGCCAGCAGCTTTAGTGAGGGAAACACCATATATTTT. This sequence encodes CASSFSEGNTIYF.

The chain joins TRBV28 to TRBJ2-7, with D perhaps TRBD2 (5 bases). The CDR3 has 16 amino acids. Germline V CDR1 and CDR2: MDHEN, SYDVKM. V was trimmed by 2 bases and J by 7 bases, leaving 21 bases between them. The CDR3 protein is CASSLIWEKLRGEQYF. CDR3 bases: TGTGCCAGCAGTTTAATTTGGGAGAAACTACGTGGAGAGCAGTACTTC.

This chain uses TRBV28 with TRBJ2-7; 8 bases agree with TRBD1. The ends lost 5 bases at V and 0 bases at J; junction bases unmatched: 6. The CDR3 length is 15 residues. In germline, CDR1 is MDHEN, CDR2 SYDVKM. In nucleotides, the CDR3 is TGTGCCAGCAGTCCTACAGACAGGGGCTCCTACGAGCAGTACTTC. Encoded protein: CASSPTDRGSYEQYF.

The chain recombines TRBV27 with TRBJ1-5, with D unclear. The CDR3 contains 17 residues. From germline, CDR1 is MNHEY and CDR2 SMNVEV (reference sequence). Trimming took 5 bases from V and 2 from J, leaving 19 bases between them. The CDR3 nucleotides read TGTGCCAGCAGTCCCTATACGGATATTAGGGGCAATCAGCCCCAGCATTTT. It translates to CASSPYTDIRGNQPQHF.

This sequence joins TRBV7-9 and TRBJ1-2, with a possible D match to TRBD1 (6 bases). This CDR3 contains 15 residues. The germline V gene encodes CDR1 SEHNR and CDR2 FQNEAQ (reference sequence). V was shortened by 4 bases and J by 2 bases, with 14 bases between the two germline ends. The CDR3 DNA follows: TGTGCCAGCAGCTCAGAGGACAGAGTCAACTATGGCTACACCTTC. Translating gives CASSSEDRVNYGYTF. The whole variable domain, remainder taken from reference TRBV7-9 and TRBJ1-2, is DTGVSQNPRHKITKRGQNVTFRCDPISEHNRLYWYRQTLGQGPEFLTYFQNEAQLEKSRLLSDRFSAERPKGSFSTLEIQRTEQGDSAMYLCASSSEDRVNYGYTFGSGTRLTVV.

Only one count was recorded for this clone. The chain has TRBV29-1 and TRBJ2-1, with D unclear. The CDR3 loop spans 14 amino acids. The V end lost 4 bases, the J end lost 0 bases, and 10 bases lay between the germline ends. Germline V CDR1 and CDR2: SQVTM, ANQGSEA. The CDR3 nucleotides are TGCAGCGTTGGAGTGCTGAGCTCCTACAATGAGCAGTTCTTC. This encodes CSVGVLSSYNEQFF.

This clone was counted a single time. The V call is TRBV28, the J call TRBJ2-3, with TRBD2 matching over 10 bases. This CDR3 region has 16 residues. J lost 6 bases, V lost 5 bases, and 11 bases had no gene match. CDR1 and CDR2 (germline): MDHEN, SYDVKM. This CDR3 reads CASSRGLASLKDTQYF. CDR3 DNA sequence: TGTGCCAGCAGTAGGGGACTAGCGTCCCTAAAGGATACGCAGTATTTT.

V and J are TRBV28 and TRBJ2-7; weak D call: TRBD2 (5 bases). CDR1 is MDHEN, CDR2 SYDVKM, per germline. Trimming left V 8 bases short and J 2 bases short, with 10 bases between. CDR3 length: 12 amino acids. The CDR3 DNA sequence: TGTGCCAGCTCCAAGAGGGCCTACGAGCAGTACTTC. This codes for CASSKRAYEQYF. Variable domain in full (rest from reference TRBV28 and TRBJ2-7): DVKVTQSSRYLVKRTGEKVFLECVQDMDHENMFWYRQDPGLGLRLIYFSYDVKMKEKGDIPEGYSVSREKKERFSLILESASTNQTSMYLCASSKRAYEQYFGPGTRLTVT.

Remarks on this clone: Other DNA variants within this sample encode the same CDR3. V usage is TRBV27 and J usage is TRBJ2-1; D uncertain. CDR3 length: 13 amino acids. Germline V CDR1 and CDR2: MNHEY, SMNVEV (reference sequence). Trimming pared 5 bases from V and 2 bases from J, leaving 7 bases between. The CDR3 region has the DNA TGTGCCAGCAGTCCCCGGCCCTACAATGAGCAGTTCTTC. It translates to CASSPRPYNEQFF.

The chain combines TRBV7-6 with TRBJ2-7; weak D call: TRBD1 (5 bases). This CDR3 contains 14 residues. Germline V gives CDR1 SGHVS, CDR2 FNYEAQ. Deletions cut 1 base from V and 5 bases from J, with 12 bases between. The CDR3 sequence is CASSLGSRGNEQYF. For the CDR3, the DNA is TGTGCCAGCAGCTTAGGTTCAAGGGGTAACGAGCAGTACTTC.

The chain employs TRBV27 and TRBJ2-1; unclear D gene. Per germline, CDR1 MNHEY and CDR2 SMNVEV (reference sequence). The V end was cut by 3 bases, the J end by 10 bases, with 13 bases between. The CDR3 is 13 residues long. The CDR3 loop reads CASSLSPWAEQFF. The CDR3 coding sequence is TGTGCCAGCAGTTTGTCTCCCTGGGCCGAGCAGTTCTTC.

The gene calls are TRBV4-1 and TRBJ1-1, with TRBD1 identical over 9 bases. In germline, CDR1 is MGHRA, CDR2 YSYEKL. Trimming cost V 2 bases and J 5 bases; bases outside gene matches: 3. The CDR3 runs 14 residues. CDR3 bases: TGCGCCAGCAGCCAATCCGACAGGGGGACTGAAGCTTTCTTT. It specifies CASSQSDRGTEAFF.

This chain links TRBV29-1 with TRBJ2-1, with D possibly being TRBD1 (6 bases). V gave up 3 bases and J gave up 9 bases, with 21 bases separating them. The CDR3 is 15 residues long. The germline gives CDR1 SQVTM, CDR2 ANQGSEA. CDR3 protein: CSVDAQGFLDGEQFF. The CDR3 region has the DNA TGCAGCGTTGATGCCCAGGGGTTTTTGGACGGTGAGCAGTTCTTC.

Notes on this clone: This same CDR3 is encoded by further DNA sequences in the sample. The CDR3 here is CSVSRTSGRTDTQYF. The CDR3 DNA sequence: TGCAGCGTCTCCAGGACTAGCGGGAGGACAGATACGCAGTATTTT. V gene TRBV29-1 combines with J gene TRBJ2-3, with 14 bases identical to TRBD2. The CDR3 consists of 15 residues. Germline loops: CDR1 SQVTM, CDR2 ANQGSEA. V was pared by 6 bases and J by 3 bases, with 5 bases of the junction left unmatched.

Turning to this clone: The identical CDR3 is also encoded by other nucleotide sequences in the sample. V and J are TRBV19 and TRBJ1-5; D is uncertain. V lost 3 bases and J lost 1, with 10 bases in between. CDR3 length: 15 residues. Germline CDR1 and CDR2: LNHDA and SQIVND (reference sequence). This chain's CDR3 is CASSMLGLSNQPQHF. The CDR3 DNA reads as TGTGCCAGTAGTATGTTAGGTCTAAGCAATCAGCCCCAGCATTTT.

In its sample, this clone was seen once. Other DNA sequences in this specimen translate into the identical CDR3. V is TRBV11-2 and J is TRBJ2-5; D is unclear. This CDR3 is built from 12 residues. V was clipped by 0 bases and J by 5 bases, with 4 bases between them. Per the germline V gene, CDR1 is SGHAT and CDR2 is FQNNGV. The CDR3 bases are TGTGCCAGCAGCTTAGATAGGGAGACCCAGTACTTC. Translating gives CASSLDRETQYF.

The gene calls are TRBV9 and TRBJ1-4; D might be TRBD1 (6 bases). Between the trimmed V and J ends, which lost 3 bases and 6 bases, there was a span of 12 bases. The CDR3 is 14 amino acids. Germline CDR1 is SGDLS and CDR2 is YYNGEE. CDR3 region: CASSGEGGYEKLFF. The DNA for the CDR3 is TGTGCCAGCAGCGGTGAGGGGGGATATGAAAAACTGTTTTTT.

This chain joins TRBV13 and TRBJ2-1; D could derive from TRBD1 or TRBD2 (5 bases each). The germline V gene encodes CDR1 PRHDT and CDR2 FYEKMQ (reference sequence). The V end lost 2 bases, the J end lost 3 bases, and 23 bases lay between the germline ends. The CDR3 totals 19 residues. The CDR3 is CASSLIGTSGEDFYNEQFF. CDR3 sequence (DNA): TGTGCCAGCAGCTTAATAGGGACCAGCGGAGAGGACTTCTACAATGAGCAGTTCTTC.

This rearrangement joins TRBV29-1 to TRBJ2-2; TRBD1 is a possible D gene (6 bases). CDR1 is SQVTM and CDR2 is ANQGSEA in the germline V gene. CDR3 size: 15 residues. Trimming removed 7 bases from V and 1 base from J, with 16 bases in between. The CDR3 here is CSAVPGDVNTGELFF. The CDR3, as DNA: TGCAGCGCGGTCCCAGGGGACGTGAACACCGGGGAGCTGTTTTTT.

J is TRBJ2-1 and V is TRBV7-9; 10 bases align to TRBD1. Germline CDR1 and CDR2: SEHNR and FQNEAQ (reference sequence). V lost 5 bases, J lost 9 bases, and 10 bases stayed unmatched. CDR3 length: 15 residues. The chain's CDR3 is CASSPGTGATGEQFF. Written as DNA, the CDR3 is TGTGCCAGCAGCCCCGGGACAGGGGCGACCGGTGAGCAGTTCTTC.

This clone was seen a single time. Other DNA sequences from this sample encode an identical CDR3 as well. V is TRBV25-1 and J is TRBJ2-2, with D uncertain. The CDR3 covers 15 residues. CDR1 and CDR2 (germline): MGHDK, SYGVNS. The germline V and J ends were trimmed by 1 base and 2 bases, with 8 bases remaining between them. For the CDR3, the DNA is TGTGCCAGCAGTGAATTGAGCGTAAACACCGGGGAGCTGTTTTTT. As protein: CASSELSVNTGELFF. The full variable domain, with the rest looked up from reference TRBV25-1 and TRBJ2-2, is EADIYQTPRYLVIGTGKKITLECSQTMGHDKMYWYQQDPGMELHLIHYSYGVNSTEKGDLSSESTVSRIRTEHFPLTLESARPSHTSQYLCASSELSVNTGELFFGEGSRLTVL.

The J gene is TRBJ2-1, the V gene TRBV28, with D possibly called TRBD1 or TRBD2 (5 bases each). Germline assignment: CDR1 MDHEN and CDR2 SYDVKM. The length of the CDR3 is 14 residues. Trimming cost V 3 bases and J 5 bases, with 11 bases left between them. CDR3 bases: TGTGCCAGCAGTTTTACCGGGACGGACAATGAGCAGTTCTTC. The encoded protein is CASSFTGTDNEQFF.

The J gene is TRBJ1-5, the V gene TRBV28; no clear D gene. Per germline, CDR1 MDHEN and CDR2 SYDVKM. CDR3 size: 15 residues. The ends were cut back, 4 bases at V and 3 bases at J, with 13 bases in the middle. The CDR3 DNA reads as TGTGCCAGCAGTTATTCAGGAGGATCCAATCAGCCCCAGCATTTT. Translation gives CASSYSGGSNQPQHF.

About this clone itself: Other DNA sequences in the sample encode the same CDR3. The chain combines TRBV27 with TRBJ1-1; D may be TRBD1 (6 bases). V was pared by 5 bases and J by 1 base, with 8 bases between. This CDR3 has 13 residues. CDR1 and CDR2 (germline): MNHEY, SMNVEV (reference sequence). CDR3 protein: CASSPQGNTEAFF. Written as DNA, the CDR3 is TGTGCCAGCAGTCCACAGGGGAACACTGAAGCTTTCTTT.

The V gene is TRBV28, the J gene TRBJ2-5, with 13 bases fitting TRBD2. Germline V gene data show CDR1 as MDHEN and CDR2 as SYDVKM. The J segment lost 5 bases and the V segment lost 5 bases, leaving 14 bases of the junction unmatched. The CDR3 is made up of 18 amino acids. Here the CDR3 DNA reads TGTGCCAGCAGTCCCTATTTTAGCACTAGCGGGAGGGGGGAGACCCAGTACTTC. Amino acids: CASSPYFSTSGRGETQYF.

The chain joins TRBV5-4 to TRBJ1-1; D is ambiguous. With 1 base removed from V and 6 bases from J, the gap between germline ends came to 10 bases. Looked up from germline, CDR1 is SGHNT and CDR2 is YYREEE (reference sequence). CDR3 length: 13 amino acids. The CDR3 DNA sequence: TGTGCCAGCAGCTTGATGGTTATGTCTGAAGCTTTCTTT. Protein product: CASSLMVMSEAFF. Full variable domain (rest looked up from reference TRBV5-4 and TRBJ1-1): ETGVTQSPTHLIKTRGQQVTLRCSSQSGHNTVSWYQQALGQGPQFIFQYYREEENGRGNFPPRFSGLQFPNYSSELNVNALELDDSALYLCASSLMVMSEAFFGQGTRLTVV.

A single count supports this clone. This chain links TRBV19 with TRBJ2-1, with 8 nucleotides matching TRBD1. V lost 6 bases, J lost 3 bases, and 4 bases stayed unmatched. This CDR3 has 14 amino acids. Germline values: CDR1 LNHDA, CDR2 SQIVND (reference sequence). CDR3: CASRGTGNYNEQFF. Written as DNA, the CDR3 is TGTGCCAGTAGGGGGACAGGAAACTACAATGAGCAGTTCTTC. The whole variable domain, remainder taken from reference TRBV19 and TRBJ2-1, is DGGITQSPKYLFRKEGQNVTLSCEQNLNHDAMYWYRQDPGQGLRLIYYSQIVNDFQKGDIAEGYSVSREKKESFPLTVTSAQKNPTAFYLCASRGTGNYNEQFFGPGTRLTVL.

Remarks on this clone: The same CDR3 is also encoded by other DNA sequences in this sample. The chain combines TRBV4-3 with TRBJ2-1; D not certain. CDR1 is LGHNA and CDR2 is YSLEER in the germline V gene. CDR3 length: 15 residues. The germline V and J ends were trimmed by 0 bases and 4 bases, with 10 bases remaining between them. CDR3 protein: CASSQDRADYNEQFF. CDR3 nucleotide sequence: TGCGCCAGCAGCCAAGATCGGGCGGATTACAATGAGCAGTTCTTC.